This paragraph covers one TCR beta chain sequence. The target antigen is unknown. The data stem from a study of shared clonotypes between healthy human individuals. Study-level findings and limits: Collection of samples was limited to blood; tissue repertoires likely differ.

Per the germline V gene, CDR1 is MNHEY and CDR2 is SVGAGI. The CDR3 is made up of 15 amino acids. Losses at the gene ends were 2 bases for V and 5 bases for J; bases not matched to a gene: 5. Genomic DNA of each subset was evenly split across several immunoSEQ plates. The protocol was immunoSEQ multiplex PCR, while the TCRdb copy is restricted to in-frame clones and leaves out a portion. Of around 2.3 million clones in the sample, approximately 96% were seen once. The sequenced sample was naive CD4+ T cells sorted from blood. This sample's subset: CD45RA+ positively selected. The receptor was derived from a man aged 18 to 29 in good health. The chain joins TRBV6-5 to TRBJ2-3; 9 positions agree with TRBD1. The CDR3, as DNA: TGTGCCAGCAGTTACGGGACAGGGAGGGGAGATACGCAGTATTTT. It codes for CASSYGTGRGDTQYF.